This T cell receptor (beta chain) was sequenced for a study of cytomegalovirus exposure and HLA in healthy donors. Study as a whole: A subsequent analysis stated that the 95 to 150 validation repertoires were run on the same platform as the roughly 710 first-cohort repertoires.

The donors were part of the approximately 130-subject validation cohort, which stood apart from the roughly 680-subject first cohort. Profiling relied on immunoSEQ multiplex PCR, and the TCRdb table lists in-frame clones only, not all of them. The sample holds some 90,000 clones, approximately 96% seen once. The receptor comes from a man between 18 and 35 years old in good health and CMV-seronegative. The sequenced sample was PBMCs.

The CDR3 protein is CASSPVGGSTEAFF. In DNA form, the CDR3 reads TGTGCCAGCTCACCCGTGGGAGGGAGCACTGAAGCTTTCTTT. V and J are TRBV18 and TRBJ1-1; D ambiguous. The V gene's germline CDR1 is KGHSH and CDR2 LQKENI. This CDR3 is built from 14 residues. The V end was cut by 3 bases, the J end by 4 bases, with 12 bases between.